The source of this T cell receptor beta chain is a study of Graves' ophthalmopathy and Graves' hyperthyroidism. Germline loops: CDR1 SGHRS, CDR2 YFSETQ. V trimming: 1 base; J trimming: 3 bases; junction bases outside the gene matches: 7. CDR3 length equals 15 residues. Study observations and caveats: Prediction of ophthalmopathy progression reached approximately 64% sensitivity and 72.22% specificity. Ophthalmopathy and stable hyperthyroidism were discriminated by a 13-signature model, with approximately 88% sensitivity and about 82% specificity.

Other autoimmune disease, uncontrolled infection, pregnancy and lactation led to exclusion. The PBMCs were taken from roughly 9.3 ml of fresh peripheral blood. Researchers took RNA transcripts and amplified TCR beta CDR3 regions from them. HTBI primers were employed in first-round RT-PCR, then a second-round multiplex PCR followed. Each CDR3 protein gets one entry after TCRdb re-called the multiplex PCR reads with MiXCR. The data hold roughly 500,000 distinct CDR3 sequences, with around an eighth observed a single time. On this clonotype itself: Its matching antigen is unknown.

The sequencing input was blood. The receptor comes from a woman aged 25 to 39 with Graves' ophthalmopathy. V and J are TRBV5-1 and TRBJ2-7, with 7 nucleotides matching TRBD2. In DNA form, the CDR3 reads TGCGCCAGCAGCTTGTCAGCGGGGAAAGGCTACGAGCAGTACTTC. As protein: CASSLSAGKGYEQYF.